The sequence of this TCR beta chain was determined in a study of T cells after somatic rescue of genetic block. TCRdb keeps only in-frame clones here, not all; method: immunoSEQ multiplex PCR. Altogether around 70,000 clones are present, roughly 92% being singletons, with the ten largest covering just under 3%. Germline values: CDR1 LNHDA, CDR2 SQIVND (reference sequence). This CDR3 has 17 amino acids. V lost 4 bases, J lost 4 bases, and 14 bases stayed unmatched. This receptor was identified in a man aged 35 to 55. Sequencing was done on a sample of peripheral blood mononuclear cells (PBMCs). The rearrangement uses TRBV19 and TRBJ2-5; 8 bases align to TRBD1. The CDR3, as DNA: TGTGCCAGTAGTACACGGACAGGGTGGGCGATGGGAGAGACCCAGTACTTC. Translated, it gives CASSTRTGWAMGETQYF.